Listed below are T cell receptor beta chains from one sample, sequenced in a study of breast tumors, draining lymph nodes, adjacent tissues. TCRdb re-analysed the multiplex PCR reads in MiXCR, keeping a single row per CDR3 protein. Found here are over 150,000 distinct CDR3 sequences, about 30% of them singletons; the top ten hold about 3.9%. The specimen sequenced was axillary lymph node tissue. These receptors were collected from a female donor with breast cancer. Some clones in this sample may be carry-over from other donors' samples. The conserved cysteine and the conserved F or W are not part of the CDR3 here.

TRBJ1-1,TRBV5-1,ASSLVGTGDEAF
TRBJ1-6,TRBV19,ASSRVGNGSPLH
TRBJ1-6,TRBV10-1,ASTGEGRNSPLH
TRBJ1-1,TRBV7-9,ASSFSPGTGNTEAF
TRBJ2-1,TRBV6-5,ASSPDGASNEQF
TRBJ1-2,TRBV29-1,SVEVAGGTGRSGYT
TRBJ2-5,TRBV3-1,ASSAGTGGETQY
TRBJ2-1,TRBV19,ASSSSGRSYNEQF
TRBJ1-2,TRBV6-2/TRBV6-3,ASLGQANGYT
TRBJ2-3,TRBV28,ASIPHSASSSDTQY
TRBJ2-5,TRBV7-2,ASSGAWGETQY
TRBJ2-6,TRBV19,ASSRVGATGANVLT
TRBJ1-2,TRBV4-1,ASSWRDVPDYGYT
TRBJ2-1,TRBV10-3,AISQDRGFNEQF
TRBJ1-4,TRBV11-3,ASSFDRGDEKLF
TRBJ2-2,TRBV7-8,ASSLELAGPTGELF
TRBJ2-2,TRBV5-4,ASSLEVTGELF
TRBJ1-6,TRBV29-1,SVARDWGGSPLH
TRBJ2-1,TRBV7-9,ASSKSGTYNEQF
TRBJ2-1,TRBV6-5,ASRPRDTYNEQF
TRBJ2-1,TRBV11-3,ASRPDRSYNEQF
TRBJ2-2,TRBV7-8,ASSLAGLITGELF
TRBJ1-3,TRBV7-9,ASSLAGGPSSGNTIY
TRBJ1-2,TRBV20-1,SARDGRNYGYT
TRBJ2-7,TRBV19,ASSMGQIGFYEQY
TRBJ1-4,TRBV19,ATGQRREKLF
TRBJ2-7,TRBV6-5,ASSAVSSYEQY
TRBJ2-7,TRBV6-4,ASSDTPSSYEQY
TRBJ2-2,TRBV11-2,ASSHGTGATGKLF
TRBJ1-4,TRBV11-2,ASSPRLLNEKLF
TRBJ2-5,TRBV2,ASSARRIAGEEIQY
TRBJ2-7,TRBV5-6,ASSPGLIAYEQY
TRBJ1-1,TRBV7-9,ASRRTGENTEAF
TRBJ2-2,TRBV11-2,ASSLDFTGELF
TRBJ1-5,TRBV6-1,ASSERLGAGGASNQPQH
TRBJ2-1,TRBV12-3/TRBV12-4,ASSLSGQNYNEQF
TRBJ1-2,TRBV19,ASSDQGTGYT
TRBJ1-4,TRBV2,ASSEGTGGNEKLF
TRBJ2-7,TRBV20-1,SARDHRDRGSSWYEQY
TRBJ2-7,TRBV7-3,ASSLDRGREQY
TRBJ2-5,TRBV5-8,ASSQQGARETQY
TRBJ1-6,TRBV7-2,ASSTTGRGEPH
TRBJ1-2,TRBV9,ASSSGQGVNYGYT
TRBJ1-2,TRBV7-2,ASSPRQGAGDYT
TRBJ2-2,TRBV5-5,ASSLSHNTGELF
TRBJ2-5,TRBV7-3,ASSQGLARAGETQY
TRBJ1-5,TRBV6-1,ASSEMGQGNQPQH
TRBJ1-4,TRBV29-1,SVGTGGNEKLF
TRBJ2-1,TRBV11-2,ASSSRTGSGNEQF
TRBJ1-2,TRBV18,ASSPPREMNYGYT
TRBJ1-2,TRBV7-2,ASSAHTSGQGGYT
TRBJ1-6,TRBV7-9,ASSLSGDSPLH
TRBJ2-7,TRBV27,ASSPLTGYEDEQY
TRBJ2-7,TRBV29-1,SVVNTIYEQY
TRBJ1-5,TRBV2,ASSGLGGGPRA
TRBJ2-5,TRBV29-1,SFDSRKTQY
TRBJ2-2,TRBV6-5,ASTPEPNTGELF
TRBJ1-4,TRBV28,ASTLGQGREKLF
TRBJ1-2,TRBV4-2,ASSLRGRGPPLA
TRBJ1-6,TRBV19,ASSRVGSSSYNSPLH